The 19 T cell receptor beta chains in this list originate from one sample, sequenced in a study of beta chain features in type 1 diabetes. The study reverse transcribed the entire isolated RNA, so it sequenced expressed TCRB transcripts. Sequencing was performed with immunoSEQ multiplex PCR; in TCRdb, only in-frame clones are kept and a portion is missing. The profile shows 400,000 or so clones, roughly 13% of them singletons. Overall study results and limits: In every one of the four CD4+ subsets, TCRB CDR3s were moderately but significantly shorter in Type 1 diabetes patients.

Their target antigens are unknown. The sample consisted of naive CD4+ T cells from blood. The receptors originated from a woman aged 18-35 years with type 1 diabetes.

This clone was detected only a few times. The CDR3 DNA reads TGCAGCGTTGGGCAGGGCTATCAGCCCCAGCATTTT. Encoded protein: CSVGQGYQPQHF. J is TRBJ1-5 and V is TRBV29-1, with D possibly matching TRBD1 (5 bases). CDR3 size: 12 residues. Trimming took off 4 bases at V and 5 bases at J, with 9 bases between the two ends. CDR1 is SQVTM and CDR2 is ANQGSEA in the germline V gene. Looking up the rest from reference TRBV29-1 and TRBJ1-5 gives the full variable domain: SAVISQKPSRDICQRGTSLTIQCQVDSQVTMMFWYRQQPGQSLTLIATANQGSEATYESGFVIDKFPISRPNLTFSTLTVSNMSPEDSSIYLCSVGQGYQPQHFGDGTRLSIL.

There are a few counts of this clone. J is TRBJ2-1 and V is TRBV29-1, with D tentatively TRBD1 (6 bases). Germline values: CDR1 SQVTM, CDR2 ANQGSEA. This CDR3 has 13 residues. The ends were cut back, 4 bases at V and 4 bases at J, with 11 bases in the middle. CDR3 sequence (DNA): TGCAGCGTTGGCAGGGGCGGGTACAATGAGCAGTTCTTC. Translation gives CSVGRGGYNEQFF.

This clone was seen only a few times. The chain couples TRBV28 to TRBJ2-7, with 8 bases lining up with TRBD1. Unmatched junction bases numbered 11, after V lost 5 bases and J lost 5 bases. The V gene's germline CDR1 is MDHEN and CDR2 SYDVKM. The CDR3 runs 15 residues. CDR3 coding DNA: TGTGCCAGCAGTCCGCTCCCCACAGGGGGGAACGAGCAGTACTTC. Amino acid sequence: CASSPLPTGGNEQYF.

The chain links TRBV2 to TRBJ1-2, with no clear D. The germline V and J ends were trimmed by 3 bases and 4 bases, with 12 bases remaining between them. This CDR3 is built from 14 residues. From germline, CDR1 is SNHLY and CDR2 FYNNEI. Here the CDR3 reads CASSEDRGPYGYTF. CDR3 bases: TGTGCCAGCAGTGAGGACCGGGGTCCCTATGGCTACACCTTC.

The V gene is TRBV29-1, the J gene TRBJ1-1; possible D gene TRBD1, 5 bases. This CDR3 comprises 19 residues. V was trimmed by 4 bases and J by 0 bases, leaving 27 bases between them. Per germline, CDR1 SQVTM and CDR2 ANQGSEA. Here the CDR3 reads CSVGRMAGRNLKMNTEAFF. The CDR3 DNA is TGCAGCGTTGGGCGTATGGCAGGGCGAAATCTAAAAATGAACACTGAAGCTTTCTTT. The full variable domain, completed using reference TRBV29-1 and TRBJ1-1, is SAVISQKPSRDICQRGTSLTIQCQVDSQVTMMFWYRQQPGQSLTLIATANQGSEATYESGFVIDKFPISRPNLTFSTLTVSNMSPEDSSIYLCSVGRMAGRNLKMNTEAFFGQGTRLTVV.

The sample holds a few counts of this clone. The CDR3 DNA reads as TGTGCCACCAGCACGAGACAGGCAAGCTCCTACGAGCAGTACTTC. Translating gives CATSTRQASSYEQYF. The J gene is TRBJ2-7, the V gene TRBV15, with a weak D call TRBD1 (6 bases). Trimming left V 4 bases short and J 0 bases short, with 13 bases between. Germline assignment: CDR1 LNHNV and CDR2 YYDKDF (reference sequence). There are 15 residues in the CDR3.

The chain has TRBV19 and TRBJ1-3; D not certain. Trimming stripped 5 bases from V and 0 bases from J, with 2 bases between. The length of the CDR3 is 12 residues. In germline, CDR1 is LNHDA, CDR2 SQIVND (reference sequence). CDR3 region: CASSYSGNTIYF. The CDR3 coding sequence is TGTGCCAGTAGTTACTCTGGAAACACCATATATTTT.

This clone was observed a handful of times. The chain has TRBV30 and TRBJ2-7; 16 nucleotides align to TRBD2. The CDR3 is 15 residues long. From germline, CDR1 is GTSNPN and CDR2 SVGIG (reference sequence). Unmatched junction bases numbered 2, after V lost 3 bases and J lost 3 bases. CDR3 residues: CAWRGTSGRVYEQYF. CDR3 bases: TGTGCCTGGAGGGGGACTAGCGGGAGGGTCTACGAGCAGTACTTC.

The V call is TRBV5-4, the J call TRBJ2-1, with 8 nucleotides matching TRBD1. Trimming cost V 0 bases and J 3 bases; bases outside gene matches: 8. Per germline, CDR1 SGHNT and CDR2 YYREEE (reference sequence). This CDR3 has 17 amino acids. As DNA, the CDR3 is TGTGCCAGCAGCTTGGCGGGCGGGACAGGTAACTACAATGAGCAGTTCTTC. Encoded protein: CASSLAGGTGNYNEQFF.

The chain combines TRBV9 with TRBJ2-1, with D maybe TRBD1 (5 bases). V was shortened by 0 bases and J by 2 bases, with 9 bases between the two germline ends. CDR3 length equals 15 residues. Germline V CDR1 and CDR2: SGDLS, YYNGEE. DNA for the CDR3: TGTGCCAGCAGCGTAGAGGGGCAAACCTACAATGAGCAGTTCTTC. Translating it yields CASSVEGQTYNEQFF.

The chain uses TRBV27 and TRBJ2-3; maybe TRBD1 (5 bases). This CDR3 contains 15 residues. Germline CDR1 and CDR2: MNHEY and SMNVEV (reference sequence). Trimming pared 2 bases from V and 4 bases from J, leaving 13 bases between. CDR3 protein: CASSLRAGIADTQYF. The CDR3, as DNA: TGTGCCAGCAGTTTACGGGCAGGGATCGCAGATACGCAGTATTTT.

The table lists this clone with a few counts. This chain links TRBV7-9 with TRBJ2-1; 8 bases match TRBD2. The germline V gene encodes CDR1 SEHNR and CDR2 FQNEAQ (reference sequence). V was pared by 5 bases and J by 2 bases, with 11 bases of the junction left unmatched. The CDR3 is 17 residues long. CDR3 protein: CASSAATSGGPYNEQFF. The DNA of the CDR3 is TGTGCCAGCAGCGCCGCTACGAGCGGGGGCCCCTACAATGAGCAGTTCTTC.

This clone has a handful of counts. The CDR3 bases are TGTGCCAGCAGCCACGGGACTAGCGGTAGCACAGATACGCAGTATTTT. This codes for CASSHGTSGSTDTQYF. The chain carries TRBV7-2 and TRBJ2-3; 11 nucleotides align to TRBD2. Germline V CDR1 and CDR2: SGHTA, FQGNSA. The CDR3 loop spans 16 amino acids. V dropped 5 bases and J dropped 0; count of bases not matched to a gene: 4.

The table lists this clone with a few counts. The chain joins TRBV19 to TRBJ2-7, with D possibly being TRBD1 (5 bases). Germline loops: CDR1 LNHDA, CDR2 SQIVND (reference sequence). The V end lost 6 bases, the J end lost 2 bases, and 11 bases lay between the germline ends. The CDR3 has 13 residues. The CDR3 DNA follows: TGTGCCAGTAGAAAACAGGATACCTACGAGCAGTACTTC. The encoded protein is CASRKQDTYEQYF.

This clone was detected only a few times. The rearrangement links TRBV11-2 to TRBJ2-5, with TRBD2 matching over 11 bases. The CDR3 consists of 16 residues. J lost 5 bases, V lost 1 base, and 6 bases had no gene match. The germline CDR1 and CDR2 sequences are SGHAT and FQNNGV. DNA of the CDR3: TGTGCCAGCAGCTTAGTTACTAGCGGGGGTTCCGAGACCCAGTACTTC. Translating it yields CASSLVTSGGSETQYF.

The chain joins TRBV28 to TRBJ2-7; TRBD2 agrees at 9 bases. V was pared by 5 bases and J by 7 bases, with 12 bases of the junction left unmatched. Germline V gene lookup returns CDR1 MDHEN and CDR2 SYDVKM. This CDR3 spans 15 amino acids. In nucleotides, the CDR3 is TGTGCCAGCAGTCAAACTAGCGGGCCCACTCGGGAGCAGTACTTC. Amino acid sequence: CASSQTSGPTREQYF.

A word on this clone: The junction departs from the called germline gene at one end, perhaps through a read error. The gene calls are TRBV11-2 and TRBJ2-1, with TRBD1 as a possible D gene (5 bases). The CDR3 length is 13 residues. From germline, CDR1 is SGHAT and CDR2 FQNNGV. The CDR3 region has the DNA TGTGCCAGCAGCCTAGACAGAAACAATGAGCAGTTCTTC. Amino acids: CASSLDRNNEQFF. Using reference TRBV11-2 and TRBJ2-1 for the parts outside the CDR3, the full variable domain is EAGVAQSPRYKIIEKRQSVAFWCNPISGHATLYWYQQILGQGPKLLIQFQNNGVVDDSQLPKDRFSAERLKGVDSTLKIQPAKLEDSAVYLCASSLDRNNEQFFGPGTRLTVL.

The CDR3 here is CASSVGYTF. The CDR3 DNA sequence: TGTGCCAGCAGCGTTGGCTACACCTTC. The chain employs TRBV6-4 and TRBJ1-2; D gene unclear. Germline V lookup: CDR1 MRHNA, CDR2 SNTAGT. CDR3 length equals 9 residues. V lost 6 bases, J lost 7 bases, and 3 bases lay in between.

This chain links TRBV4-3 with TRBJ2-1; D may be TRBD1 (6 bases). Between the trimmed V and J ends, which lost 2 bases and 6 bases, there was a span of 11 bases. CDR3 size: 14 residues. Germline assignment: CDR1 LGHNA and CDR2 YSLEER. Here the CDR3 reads CASSQTGTGNEQFF. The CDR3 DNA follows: TGCGCCAGCAGCCAAACAGGGACGGGCAATGAGCAGTTCTTC.